This is a list of T cell receptor beta chains from one sample in a study of OX40 agonist ivuxolimab in advanced cancers. Clones were sequenced by immunoSEQ multiplex PCR, and TCRdb holds only the in-frame ones, with some missing. This sample has 55,000 to 65,000 clones; approximately 86% occur once, and the top ten carry roughly 0.99%. Specimen: CD4+ or CD8+ T cells sorted from blood, collected in a trial of the OX40 agonist ivuxolimab. The receptors derive from an adult with an advanced solid tumor such as melanoma, head and neck, liver or kidney cancer. CDR3s include the opening cysteine and the closing phenylalanine or tryptophan. The order of the fields is clone size, V gene, D gene, J gene, CDR3 protein, CDR3 DNA. The D gene is left open where the match is weak. Rows give clone size only sometimes, using once, few, many, or a class for an expanded clone.

-,TRBV6-1,-,TRBJ1-2,CASSFDRNYGYTF,TGTGCCAGCAGTTTCGACAGGAACTATGGCTACACCTTC
-,TRBV7-2,-,TRBJ1-4,CASSLCPEEGQSTNEKLFF,TGTGCCAGCAGCTTGTGCCCCGAGGAAGGACAATCAACTAATGAAAAACTGTTTTTT
-,TRBV13,-,TRBJ1-1,CASSSLHDGLNTEAFF,TGTGCCAGCAGCTCACTTCATGACGGATTGAACACTGAAGCTTTCTTT
-,TRBV5-5,TRBD1,TRBJ2-7,CASSFGTVSSYEQYF,TGTGCCAGCAGCTTTGGGACAGTCAGCTCCTACGAGCAGTACTTC
-,TRBV7-9,TRBD1,TRBJ1-4,CASHAGTGNEKLFF,TGTGCCAGCCATGCGGGGACAGGCAATGAAAAACTGTTTTTT
-,TRBV2,-,TRBJ1-2,CASTLRATGFNYGYTF,TGTGCCAGCACTCTAAGAGCCACAGGGTTCAACTATGGCTACACCTTC
few,TRBV9,-,TRBJ1-5,CASSRSGGAVQPQHF,TGTGCCAGCTCTAGGAGCGGGGGCGCGGTTCAGCCCCAGCATTTT
-,TRBV5-1,TRBD1,TRBJ2-1,CASSIWTGARYNEQFF,TGCGCCAGCAGCATCTGGACAGGCGCTAGGTACAATGAGCAGTTCTTC
-,TRBV7-6,TRBD1,TRBJ1-5,CASSPGTVHQPQHF,TGTGCCAGCAGCCCTGGGACAGTTCATCAGCCCCAGCATTTT
-,TRBV6-5,TRBD2,TRBJ2-1,CASSSSGGRNEQFF,TGTGCCAGCAGTTCCAGCGGGGGACGCAATGAGCAGTTCTTC
-,TRBV7-9,TRBD1,TRBJ1-1,CASSDRRDREREAFF,TGTGCCAGCAGCGACAGACGAGACAGGGAGAGAGAAGCTTTCTTT
-,TRBV25-1,-,TRBJ2-2,CASRALGRFGELFF,TGTGCCAGCAGGGCATTGGGTCGATTCGGGGAGCTGTTTTTT
-,TRBV19,-,TRBJ2-2,CASRSPGLGTGELFF,TGTGCCAGTAGGTCTCCGGGATTGGGAACCGGGGAGCTGTTTTTT
-,TRBV5-6,-,TRBJ1-2,CASRTGTYGYTF,TGTGCCAGCAGAACGGGGACGTATGGCTACACCTTC
few,TRBV7-5,-,TRBJ1-1,CVRSLPGHRNTEAFF,TGTGTCAGAAGCTTACCAGGACACCGGAACACTGAAGCTTTCTTT
-,TRBV5-1,-,TRBJ1-6,CASRRQANNSPLHF,TGCGCCAGCAGGAGACAGGCGAATAATTCACCCCTCCACTTT
-,TRBV28,TRBD2,TRBJ2-4,CASSPGLAGSKNIQYF,TGTGCCAGCAGCCCTGGACTAGCGGGATCTAAAAACATTCAGTACTTC
-,TRBV6-1,-,TRBJ2-3,CATRGGGSGTDTQYF,TGTGCCACCCGAGGGGGGGGTTCCGGCACAGATACGCAGTATTTT
-,TRBV5-1,TRBD1,TRBJ2-7,CASSLESGGSYEQYF,TGCGCCAGCAGCTTGGAGTCAGGGGGATCCTACGAGCAGTACTTC
once,TRBV11-2,TRBD1,TRBJ1-1,CASSLTGRAPLGAFF,TGTGCCAGCAGTCTGACAGGGCGGGCCCCACTGGGAGCTTTCTTT
-,TRBV5-8,TRBD1,TRBJ1-4,CASSFGTGLNEKLFF,TGTGCCAGCAGCTTCGGGACAGGACTTAATGAAAAACTGTTTTTT
-,TRBV6-1,-,TRBJ1-2,CASSEPPADGYTF,TGTGCCAGCAGTGAGCCTCCTGCTGATGGCTACACCTTC
-,TRBV18,-,TRBJ1-5,CASSPIQGTGNQPQHF,TGTGCCAGCTCACCAATACAGGGTACCGGCAATCAGCCCCAGCATTTT
once,TRBV25-1,TRBD2,TRBJ2-1,CASSDSAGGRFEQFF,TGTGCCAGCAGTGACTCGGCGGGGGGGAGATTTGAGCAGTTCTTC
-,TRBV10-2,TRBD1,TRBJ2-2,CASRRTGDNTGELFF,TGCGCCAGCCGCCGGACAGGGGACAACACCGGGGAGCTGTTTTTT
once,TRBV15,-,TRBJ1-2,CATSRNKGTGRLRYGYTF,TGTGCCACCAGCAGAAACAAGGGGACTGGGCGCCTTCGCTATGGCTACACCTTC
-,TRBV6-5,-,TRBJ2-7,CASSYVKTAIYYEQYF,TGTGCCAGCAGTTATGTCAAGACTGCAATCTACTACGAGCAGTACTTC
-,TRBV7-9,-,TRBJ1-6,CASSLGDNSYNSPLHF,TGTGCCAGCAGCTTAGGCGACAACTCCTATAATTCACCCCTCCACTTT
-,TRBV19,TRBD1,TRBJ2-6,CASRRGTGYLPSGANVLTF,TGTGCCAGTAGGAGGGGGACAGGGTACTTACCCTCTGGGGCCAACGTCCTGACTTTC
-,TRBV19,-,TRBJ2-5,CASSTTPGPGITQYF,TGTGCCAGTAGTACGACACCGGGACCCGGTATAACCCAGTACTTC
-,TRBV5-1,TRBD2,TRBJ2-3,CASSPSAGTDTQYF,TGCGCCAGCAGCCCATCAGCGGGGACAGATACGCAGTATTTT
-,TRBV5-5,-,TRBJ2-7,CASSPGGRTGSDEQYF,TGTGCCAGCAGCCCAGGTGGGAGGACAGGTTCGGACGAGCAGTACTTC
-,TRBV5-4,-,TRBJ2-5,CASSISGVRETQYF,TGTGCCAGCAGCATTAGCGGAGTGAGGGAGACCCAGTACTTC
-,TRBV9,TRBD2,TRBJ2-3,CASSAGTSGPASTDTQYF,TGTGCCAGCAGCGCCGGGACTAGCGGACCAGCTAGCACAGATACGCAGTATTTT
-,TRBV5-8,TRBD1,TRBJ2-3,CASSRGQVVDTQYF,TGTGCCAGCAGTAGGGGACAGGTGGTAGATACGCAGTATTTT
-,TRBV6-1,-,TRBJ1-1,CASCRGNTEAFF,TGTGCCAGCTGCCGGGGGAACACTGAAGCTTTCTTT
-,TRBV6-5,TRBD2,TRBJ2-1,CASSHGLAIFF,TGTGCCAGCAGTCATGGACTAGCCATTTTCTTC
-,TRBV19,TRBD1,TRBJ1-5,CASRRGTGKDGSNQPQHF,TGTGCCAGTAGAAGGGGGACAGGGAAGGATGGTAGCAATCAGCCCCAGCATTTT
-,TRBV5-6,TRBD1,TRBJ1-5,CASSVLTGANQPQHF,TGTGCCAGCAGCGTCCTGACAGGGGCCAATCAGCCCCAGCATTTT
-,TRBV19,-,TRBJ1-2,CASSRGLPTDYGYTF,TGTGCCAGTAGTAGGGGCCTTCCCACAGACTATGGCTACACCTTC
-,TRBV5-5,TRBD1,TRBJ1-5,CASSFGSTGTTSNQPQHF,TGTGCCAGCAGCTTTGGATCGACAGGGACGACGAGCAATCAGCCCCAGCATTTT
once,TRBV7-2,-,TRBJ2-3,CASRRPSASTDTQYF,TGTGCCAGCAGGCGTCCTAGCGCCAGCACAGATACGCAGTATTTT
-,TRBV7-2,-,TRBJ2-5,CASSLAAQTQYF,TGTGCCAGCAGCTTAGCGGCCCAGACCCAGTACTTC
-,TRBV5-1,-,TRBJ2-1,CASSHPSSGNEQFF,TGCGCCAGCAGCCACCCTAGCTCCGGCAATGAGCAGTTCTTC